Below, one TCR beta chain is given with its context. Produced via immunoSEQ multiplex PCR; TCRdb's table is partial and in-frame only. The table lists 200,000 to 300,000 clones, about nine tenths of them singletons, with roughly 3% in the top ten. V lost 4 bases and J lost 4; bases outside the gene matches: 9. From germline, CDR1 is SGHRS and CDR2 YFSETQ. This CDR3 region has 15 residues. These data come from a study of blood T cell repertoires in COVID-19. This sequence originates from a woman between 18 and 29 years old who had recovered from COVID-19. V usage is TRBV5-1 and J usage is TRBJ1-2; TRBD1 agrees at 8 bases. The sample comprised PBMCs or T cells enriched from blood (not recorded which). The CDR3: CASSIDRGEAYGYTF. The CDR3 DNA reads TGCGCCAGCAGCATCGACAGGGGTGAAGCCTATGGCTACACCTTC.